What follows are 7 T cell receptor beta chains derived from one specimen sequenced in a study of blood T cells in healthy people across ages (dated by TCRdb to 2013 to 2016). Receptor libraries were prepared by 5' RACE. Sequencing used an Illumina HiSeq 2500. A second 7 to 11 cycle PCR used a sample-barcoded 5' primer and a J-beta primer mix. The public reads were quality trimmed at Q25 with fastp and then assembled into clones with MiXCR by TCRdb, keeping productive beta chains. All rows with the same CDR3 protein become a single entry with the most common DNA and genes. A total of fewer than 1.5 million distinct CDR3 sequences appear in this sample, 40% to 50% of them only once. The ten largest clones take up 7% to 9.5% of the sample. The sequenced sample consisted of blood. The source is a woman between 18 and 29 years old in good health.

This clonotype turned up a few times. This sequence joins TRBV13 and TRBJ2-1; a weak D match, TRBD2 (6 bases). Trimming left V 4 bases short and J 4 bases short, with 14 bases between. Looked up from germline, CDR1 is PRHDT and CDR2 is FYEKMQ (reference sequence). This CDR3 is 15 amino acids long. CDR3 residues: CASSSPGTLYNEQFF. Written as DNA, the CDR3 is TGTGCCAGCAGCTCACCGGGGACTCTATACAATGAGCAGTTCTTC.

The chain links TRBV12-3 or TRBV12-4 to TRBJ2-4; no clear D. Trimming cost V 6 bases and J 13 bases, with 22 bases left between them. This CDR3 region has 14 residues. DNA for the CDR3: TGTGCCAGCAGCCGCGATCCCCAACCCTACGGGCAGTACTTC. Amino acid sequence: CASSRDPQPYGQYF.

Many counts were recorded for this clonotype. The chain combines TRBV2 with TRBJ2-1, with 8 bases aligning to TRBD2. Germline values: CDR1 SNHLY, CDR2 FYNNEI. J was trimmed by 14 bases and V by 5 bases; bases with no gene match: 5. This CDR3 spans 11 amino acids. CDR3 nucleotide sequence: TGTGCCAGCAGTCCCGGGACTAGAAAGTTCTTC. Translating it yields CASSPGTRKFF. Based on the CDR3 plus reference TRBV2 and TRBJ2-1, the full variable domain is EPEVTQTPSHQVTQMGQEVILRCVPISNHLYFYWYRQILGQKVEFLVSFYNNEISEKSEIFDDQFSVERPDGSNFTLKIRSTKLEDSAMYFCASSPGTRKFFGPGTRLTVL.

The genes are TRBV20-1 and TRBJ2-3, with a tentative D call TRBD1 (5 bases). This CDR3 has 12 residues. V lost 7 bases to trimming and J lost 4 bases, with 12 bases between them. Germline values: CDR1 DFQATT, CDR2 SNEGSKA (reference sequence). The CDR3 loop is CSGRSGPDTQYF. CDR3 bases: TGCAGTGGCAGGTCAGGGCCAGATACGCAGTATTTT.

Only a few counts were recorded for this clonotype. The CDR3 sequence is CASSQATAYNEQFF. CDR3 sequence (DNA): TGTGCCAGCAGCCAGGCTACTGCCTACAATGAGCAGTTCTTC. The chain has TRBV14 and TRBJ2-1; D is unclear. The CDR3 has 14 amino acids. Trimming removed 3 bases from V and 2 bases from J, with 8 bases in between. Germline CDR1 and CDR2: SGHDN and FVKESK.

This chain connects TRBV20-1 to TRBJ2-4, with D unclear. Germline assignment: CDR1 DFQATT and CDR2 SNEGSKA (reference sequence). Trimming shortened V by 6 bases and J by 4 bases, and 13 bases separated the two germline ends. The CDR3 sequence is 13 residues long. CDR3 sequence: CSAPAGGKNIQYF. CDR3 nucleotides: TGCAGTGCCCCCGCTGGTGGGAAAAACATTCAGTACTTC.

The chain combines TRBV7-2 with TRBJ2-1; 12 bases align to TRBD2. Germline V gene data show CDR1 as SGHTA and CDR2 as FQGNSA. Unmatched junction bases numbered 11, after V lost 7 bases and J lost 7 bases. This CDR3 has 16 amino acids. CDR3: CASTAVTSGRSNEQFF. Here the CDR3 DNA reads TGTGCCAGCACCGCCGTGACTAGCGGGAGATCGAATGAGCAGTTCTTC.